The text below deals with one T cell receptor (beta chain). This sample is part of a study of regulatory and conventional T cells in RAG deficiency. Sequenced by immunoSEQ multiplex PCR; TCRdb stores in-frame clones only, minus some. The sample shows around 20,000 clones, almost 96% of them seen only once. The sorted conventional CD4+ T cells were CD25-low and CD127-high, with genomic DNA sequenced. The germline CDR1 and CDR2 sequences are LNHDA and SQIVND (reference sequence). Losses at the gene ends were 3 bases for V and 10 bases for J; bases not matched to a gene: 5. This CDR3 is built from 14 residues. This sample was also put to use in a study of regulatory T cells. That source adds: The PCR used 52 TRBV and 13 TRBJ primers.

Material for sequencing was CD25- CD4+ T cells sorted from blood. The TCR comes from a human donor in good health. The V and J genes are TRBV19 and TRBJ2-1; TRBD2 aligns across 11 bases. CDR3 bases: TGTGCCAGTAGTATGGCCGGGACTAGCGGCGAGCAGTTCTTC. Translating gives CASSMAGTSGEQFF.